This T cell receptor (beta chain) is from a study of shared clonotypes between healthy human individuals. Germline V lookup: CDR1 MDHEN, CDR2 SYDVKM. Between the trimmed V and J ends, which lost 3 bases and 5 bases, there was a span of 13 bases. The CDR3 loop spans 15 amino acids. Each subset's genomic DNA was shared equally among a number of immunoSEQ plates. Sequenced by immunoSEQ multiplex PCR; TCRdb stores in-frame clones only, minus some. The sample consists of some 550,000 clones, around 97% of them appearing once. The sequence was obtained from a young woman in good health. The specimen was naive CD4+ T cells sorted from blood. The sample's subset: CD45RA+ positively selected. The V gene is TRBV28, the J gene TRBJ2-2; D is uncertain. CDR3 sequence (DNA): TGTGCCAGCAGTTTTCGTTCTACAGCGACCGGGGAGCTGTTTTTT. Translating gives CASSFRSTATGELFF.